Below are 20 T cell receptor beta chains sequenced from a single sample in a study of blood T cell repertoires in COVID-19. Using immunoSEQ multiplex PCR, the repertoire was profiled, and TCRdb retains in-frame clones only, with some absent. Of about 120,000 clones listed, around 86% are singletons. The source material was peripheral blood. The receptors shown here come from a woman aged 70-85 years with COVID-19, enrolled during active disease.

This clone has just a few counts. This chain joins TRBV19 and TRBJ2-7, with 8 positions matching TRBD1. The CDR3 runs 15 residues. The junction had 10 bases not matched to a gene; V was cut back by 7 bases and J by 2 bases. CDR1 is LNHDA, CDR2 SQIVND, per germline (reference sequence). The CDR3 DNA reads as TGTGCCAGTACCCCCGGACAGGGTTGGACCTACGAGCAGTACTTC. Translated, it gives CASTPGQGWTYEQYF.

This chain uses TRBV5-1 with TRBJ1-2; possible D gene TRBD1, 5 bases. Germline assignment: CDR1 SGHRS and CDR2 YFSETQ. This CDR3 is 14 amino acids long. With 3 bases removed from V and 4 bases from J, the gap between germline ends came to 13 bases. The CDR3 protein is CASSWGPGGYGYTF. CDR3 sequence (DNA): TGCGCCAGCAGCTGGGGTCCGGGGGGCTATGGCTACACCTTC. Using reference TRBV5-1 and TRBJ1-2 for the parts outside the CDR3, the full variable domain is KAGVTQTPRYLIKTRGQQVTLSCSPISGHRSVSWYQQTPGQGLQFLFEYFSETQRNKGNFPGRFSGRQFSNSRSEMNVSTLELGDSALYLCASSWGPGGYGYTFGSGTRLTVV.

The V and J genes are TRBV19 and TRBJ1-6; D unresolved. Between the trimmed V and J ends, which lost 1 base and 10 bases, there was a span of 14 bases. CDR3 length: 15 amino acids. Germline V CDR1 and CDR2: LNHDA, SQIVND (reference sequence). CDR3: CASSIGGFKSSPLHF. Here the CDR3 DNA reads TGTGCCAGTAGTATAGGCGGGTTTAAGAGCTCACCCCTCCACTTT.

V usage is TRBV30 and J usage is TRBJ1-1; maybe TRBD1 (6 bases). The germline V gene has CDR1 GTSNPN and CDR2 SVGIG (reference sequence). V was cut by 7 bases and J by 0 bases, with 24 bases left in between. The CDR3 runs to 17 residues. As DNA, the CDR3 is TGTGCCTCCCGGACAGCCACGGTTAAAAATTTGAACACTGAAGCTTTCTTT. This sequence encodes CASRTATVKNLNTEAFF.

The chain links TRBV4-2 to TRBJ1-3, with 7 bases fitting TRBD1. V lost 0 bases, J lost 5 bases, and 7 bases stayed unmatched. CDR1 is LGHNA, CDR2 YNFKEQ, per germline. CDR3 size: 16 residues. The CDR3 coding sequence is TGTGCCAGCAGCCAAGATAGGGACAGCGTACGAAACACCATATATTTT. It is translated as CASSQDRDSVRNTIYF.

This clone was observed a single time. CDR3 sequence (DNA): TGTGCCAGCAGTGAAGCGTTGACCGCGGGGGGAAACACCATATATTTT. This sequence encodes CASSEALTAGGNTIYF. The chain joins TRBV6-1 to TRBJ1-3; unclear D gene. Germline-derived CDR1 and CDR2 are MNHNS and SASEGT. This CDR3 has 16 amino acids. V was pared by 0 bases and J by 4 bases, with 13 bases between.

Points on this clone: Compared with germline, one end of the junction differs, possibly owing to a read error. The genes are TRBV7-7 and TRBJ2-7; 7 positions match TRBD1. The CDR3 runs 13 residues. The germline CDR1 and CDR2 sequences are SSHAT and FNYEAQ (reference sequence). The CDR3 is CASSLTDRSEQYF. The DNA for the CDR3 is TGTGCTAGCAGCTTAACGGACAGGAGCGAGCAGTACTTC.

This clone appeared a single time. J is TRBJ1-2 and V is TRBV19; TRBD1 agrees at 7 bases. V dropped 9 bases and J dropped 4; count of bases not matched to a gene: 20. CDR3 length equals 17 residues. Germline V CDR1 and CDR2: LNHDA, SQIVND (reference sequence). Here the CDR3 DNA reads TGTGCCAGCAGAATTACCCTCCGGCCCGGGACAGCCTATGGCTACACCTTC. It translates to CASRITLRPGTAYGYTF.

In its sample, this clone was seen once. CDR3 nucleotide sequence: TGTGCCAGCAGTTTTAGCCGGGTTCAGTATAATTCACCCCTCCACTTT. The encoded protein is CASSFSRVQYNSPLHF. V and J are TRBV28 and TRBJ1-6; D not resolved. The V end was cut by 3 bases, the J end by 4 bases, with 13 bases between. Looked up from germline, CDR1 is MDHEN and CDR2 is SYDVKM. The CDR3 has 16 residues.

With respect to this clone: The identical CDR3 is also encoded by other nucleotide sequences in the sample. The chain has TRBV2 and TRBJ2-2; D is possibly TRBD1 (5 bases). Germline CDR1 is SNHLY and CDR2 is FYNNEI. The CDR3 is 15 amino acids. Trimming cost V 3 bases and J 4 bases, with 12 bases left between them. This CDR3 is CASSDRGAGTGELFF. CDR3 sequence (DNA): TGTGCCAGCAGTGATAGGGGCGCCGGCACCGGGGAGCTGTTTTTT.

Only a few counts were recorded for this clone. DNA of the CDR3: TGTGCCAGTACTGAGGACAGGGGGGTAGGAGAGACCCAGTACTTC. It specifies CASTEDRGVGETQYF. The genes are TRBV2 and TRBJ2-5; 10 positions agree with TRBD1. The CDR3 is 15 residues long. Trimming took 9 bases from V and 4 from J; bases not matched to a gene: 11. Germline V gene data show CDR1 as SNHLY and CDR2 as FYNNEI.

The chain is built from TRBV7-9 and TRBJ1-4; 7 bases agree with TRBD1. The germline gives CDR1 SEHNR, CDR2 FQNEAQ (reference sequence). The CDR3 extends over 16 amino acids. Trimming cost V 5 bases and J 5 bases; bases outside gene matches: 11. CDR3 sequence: CASSRYRDRGNEKLFF. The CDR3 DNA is TGTGCCAGCAGCCGCTACCGGGACAGAGGGAATGAAAAACTGTTTTTT.

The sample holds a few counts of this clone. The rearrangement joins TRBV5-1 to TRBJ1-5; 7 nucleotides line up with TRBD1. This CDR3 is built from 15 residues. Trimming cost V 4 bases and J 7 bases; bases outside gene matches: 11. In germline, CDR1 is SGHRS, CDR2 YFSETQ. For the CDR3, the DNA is TGCGCCAGCAGCCCAACCTTCGGGACAGACCAGCCCCAGCATTTT. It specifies CASSPTFGTDQPQHF.

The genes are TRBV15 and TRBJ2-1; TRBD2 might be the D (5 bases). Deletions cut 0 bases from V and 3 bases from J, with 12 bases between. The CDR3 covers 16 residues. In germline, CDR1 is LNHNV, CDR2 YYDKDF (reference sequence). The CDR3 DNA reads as TGTGCCACCAGCAGAGATCGGAGCGGCAGCTACAATGAGCAGTTCTTC. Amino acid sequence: CATSRDRSGSYNEQFF.

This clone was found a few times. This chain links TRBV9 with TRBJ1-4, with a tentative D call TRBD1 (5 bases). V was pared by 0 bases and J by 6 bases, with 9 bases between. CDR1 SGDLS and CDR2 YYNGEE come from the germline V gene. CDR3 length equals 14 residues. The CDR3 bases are TGTGCCAGCAGCGTAGAGACAGAAGATGAAAAACTGTTTTTT. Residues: CASSVETEDEKLFF.

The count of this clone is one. The CDR3 loop is CASSQQGIKAFF. The CDR3 DNA follows: TGTGCCAGCAGTCAACAGGGGATCAAAGCTTTCTTT. The chain uses TRBV2 and TRBJ1-1; 7 bases fit TRBD1. The trim removed 5 bases at V and 9 bases at J, leaving 6 bases unmatched. The CDR3 sequence is 12 residues long. The V gene's germline CDR1 is SNHLY and CDR2 FYNNEI.

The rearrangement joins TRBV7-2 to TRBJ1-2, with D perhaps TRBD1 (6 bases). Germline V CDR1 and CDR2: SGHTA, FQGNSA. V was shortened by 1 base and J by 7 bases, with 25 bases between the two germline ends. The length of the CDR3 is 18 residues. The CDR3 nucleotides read TGTGCCAGCAGCTTAGTTTCGGGGCGGACGCCTCGGGGGGCTGGCTACACCTTC. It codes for CASSLVSGRTPRGAGYTF.

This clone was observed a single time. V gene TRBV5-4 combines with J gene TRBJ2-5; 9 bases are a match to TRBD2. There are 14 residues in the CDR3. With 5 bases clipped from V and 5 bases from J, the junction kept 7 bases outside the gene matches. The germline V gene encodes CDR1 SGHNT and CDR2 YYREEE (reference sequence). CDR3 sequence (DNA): TGTGCCAGCAGGCCCGCTAGCGGGGACGAGACCCAGTACTTC. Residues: CASRPASGDETQYF.

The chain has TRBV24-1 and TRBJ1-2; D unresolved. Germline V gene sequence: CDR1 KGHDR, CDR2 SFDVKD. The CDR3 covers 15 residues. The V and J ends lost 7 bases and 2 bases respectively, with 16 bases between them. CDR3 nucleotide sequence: TGTGCCACCAGGAGTAGTATTGCGAGCAACTATGGCTACACCTTC. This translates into CATRSSIASNYGYTF.

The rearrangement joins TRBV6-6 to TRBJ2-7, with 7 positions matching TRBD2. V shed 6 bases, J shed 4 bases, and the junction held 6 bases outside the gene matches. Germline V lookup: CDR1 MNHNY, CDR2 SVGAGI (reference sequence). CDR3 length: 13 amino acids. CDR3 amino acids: CASRGGEGYEQYF. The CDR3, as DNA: TGTGCCAGCAGGGGAGGGGAGGGATACGAGCAGTACTTC.